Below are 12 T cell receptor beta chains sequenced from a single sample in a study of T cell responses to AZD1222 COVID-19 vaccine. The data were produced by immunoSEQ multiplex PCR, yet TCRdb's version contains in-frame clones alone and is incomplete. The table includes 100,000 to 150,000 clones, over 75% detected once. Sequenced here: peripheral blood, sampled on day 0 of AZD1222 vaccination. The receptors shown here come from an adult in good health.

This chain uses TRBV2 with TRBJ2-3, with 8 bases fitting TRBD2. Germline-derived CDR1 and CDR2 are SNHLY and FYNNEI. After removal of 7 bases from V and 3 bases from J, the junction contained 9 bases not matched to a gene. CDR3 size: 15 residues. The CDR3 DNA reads TGTGCCAGCACTGGTGGCGGGGGGCGAACAGATACGCAGTATTTT. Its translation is CASTGGGGRTDTQYF. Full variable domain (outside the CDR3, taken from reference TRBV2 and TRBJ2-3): EPEVTQTPSHQVTQMGQEVILRCVPISNHLYFYWYRQILGQKVEFLVSFYNNEISEKSEIFDDQFSVERPDGSNFTLKIRSTKLEDSAMYFCASTGGGGRTDTQYFGPGTRLTVL.

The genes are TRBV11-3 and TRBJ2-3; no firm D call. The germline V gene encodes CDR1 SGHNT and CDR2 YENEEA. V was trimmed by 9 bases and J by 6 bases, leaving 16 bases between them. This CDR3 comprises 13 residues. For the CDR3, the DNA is TGTGCCAGTTTACCAGGTGGTTCTGATACGCAGTATTTT. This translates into CASLPGGSDTQYF. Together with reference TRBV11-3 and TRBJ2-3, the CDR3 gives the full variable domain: EAGVVQSPRYKIIEKKQPVAFWCNPISGHNTLYWYLQNLGQGPELLIRYENEEAVDDSQLPKDRFSAERLKGVDSTLKIQPAELGDSAVYLCASLPGGSDTQYFGPGTRLTVL.

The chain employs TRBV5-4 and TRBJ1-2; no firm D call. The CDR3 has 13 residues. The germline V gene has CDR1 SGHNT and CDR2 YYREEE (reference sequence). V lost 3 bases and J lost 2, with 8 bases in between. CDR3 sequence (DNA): TGTGCCAGCAGCTCAACTTACAACTATGGCTACACCTTC. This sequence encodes CASSSTYNYGYTF.

The CDR3, as DNA: TGTGCCAGCAGCCAAGATCCCCGGAACAGGGGAGTTGGCTACACCTTC. It yields the protein CASSQDPRNRGVGYTF. The chain couples TRBV3-1 (or the pseudogene TRBV3-2) to TRBJ1-2; 7 bases map to TRBD1. V was clipped by 0 bases and J by 7 bases; unmatched bases: 11. The CDR3 totals 16 residues. Germline V lookup: CDR1 LGHDT, CDR2 YNNKEL (reference sequence).

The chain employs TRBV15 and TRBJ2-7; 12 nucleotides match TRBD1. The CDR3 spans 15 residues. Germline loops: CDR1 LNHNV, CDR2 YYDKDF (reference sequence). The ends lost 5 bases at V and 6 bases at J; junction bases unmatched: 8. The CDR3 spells CATSPAGTGGLEQYF. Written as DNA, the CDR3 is TGTGCCACCAGCCCTGCGGGGACAGGGGGCCTCGAGCAGTACTTC.

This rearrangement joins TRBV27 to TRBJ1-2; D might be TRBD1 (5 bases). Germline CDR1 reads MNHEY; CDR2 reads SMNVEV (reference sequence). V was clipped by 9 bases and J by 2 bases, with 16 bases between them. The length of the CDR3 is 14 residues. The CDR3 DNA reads TGTGCCAGTAAACGTACAGGATCGAACTATGGCTACACCTTC. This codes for CASKRTGSNYGYTF.

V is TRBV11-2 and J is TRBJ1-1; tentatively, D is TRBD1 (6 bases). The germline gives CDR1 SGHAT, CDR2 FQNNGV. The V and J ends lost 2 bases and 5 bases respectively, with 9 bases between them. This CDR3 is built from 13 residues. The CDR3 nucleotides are TGTGCCAGCAGCTTACAGGGGATGACTGAAGCTTTCTTT. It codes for CASSLQGMTEAFF.

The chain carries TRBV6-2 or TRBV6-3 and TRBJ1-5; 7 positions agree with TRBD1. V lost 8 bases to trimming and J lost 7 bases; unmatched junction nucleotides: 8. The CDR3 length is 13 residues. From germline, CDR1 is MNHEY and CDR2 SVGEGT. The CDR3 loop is CASGPRGGQPQHF. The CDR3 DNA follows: TGTGCCAGCGGCCCGAGAGGGGGCCAGCCCCAGCATTTT.

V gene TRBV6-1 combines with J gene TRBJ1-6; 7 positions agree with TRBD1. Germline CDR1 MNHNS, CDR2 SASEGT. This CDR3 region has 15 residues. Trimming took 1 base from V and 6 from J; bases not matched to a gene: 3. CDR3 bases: TGTGCCAGCAGTGAAGATGCAGGGGGTAATTCACCCCTCCACTTT. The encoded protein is CASSEDAGGNSPLHF.

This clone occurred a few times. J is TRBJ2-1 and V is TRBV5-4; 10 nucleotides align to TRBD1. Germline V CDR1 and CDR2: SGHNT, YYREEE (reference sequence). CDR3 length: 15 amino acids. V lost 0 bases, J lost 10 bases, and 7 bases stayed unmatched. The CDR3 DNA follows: TGTGCCAGCAGCTTGGGGGACAGGGGTGTACGGGAGCAGTTCTTC. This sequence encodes CASSLGDRGVREQFF.

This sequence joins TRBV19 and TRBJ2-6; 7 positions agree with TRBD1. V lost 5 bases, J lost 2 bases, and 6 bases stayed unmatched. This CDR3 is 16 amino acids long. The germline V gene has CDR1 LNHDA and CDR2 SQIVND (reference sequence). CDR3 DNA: TGTGCCAGTAGTGGCCAGGGGGTCACTGGGGCCAACGTCCTGACTTTC. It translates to CASSGQGVTGANVLTF.

CDR3 residues: CASSQDTGLRGYTF. In DNA, the CDR3 is TGCGCCAGCAGCCAAGATACAGGTTTGAGAGGCTACACCTTC. The rearrangement joins TRBV4-1 to TRBJ1-2; D is perhaps TRBD1 (5 bases). This CDR3 spans 14 amino acids. Trimming cost V 0 bases and J 8 bases, with 13 bases left between them. The germline V gene has CDR1 MGHRA and CDR2 YSYEKL.